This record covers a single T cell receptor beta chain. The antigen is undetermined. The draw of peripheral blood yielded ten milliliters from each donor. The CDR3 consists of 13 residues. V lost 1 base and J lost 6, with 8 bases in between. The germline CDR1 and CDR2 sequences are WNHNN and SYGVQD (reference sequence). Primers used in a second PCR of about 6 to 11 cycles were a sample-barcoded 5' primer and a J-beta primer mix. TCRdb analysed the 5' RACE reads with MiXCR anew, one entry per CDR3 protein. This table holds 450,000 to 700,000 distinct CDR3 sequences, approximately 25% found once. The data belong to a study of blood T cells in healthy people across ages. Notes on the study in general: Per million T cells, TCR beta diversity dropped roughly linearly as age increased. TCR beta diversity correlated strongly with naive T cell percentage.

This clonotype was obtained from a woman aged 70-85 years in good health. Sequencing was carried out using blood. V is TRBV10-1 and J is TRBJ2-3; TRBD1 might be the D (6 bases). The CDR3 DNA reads TGCGCCAGCAGTGAGTTGACAGGCGATACGCAGTATTTT. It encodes CASSELTGDTQYF.